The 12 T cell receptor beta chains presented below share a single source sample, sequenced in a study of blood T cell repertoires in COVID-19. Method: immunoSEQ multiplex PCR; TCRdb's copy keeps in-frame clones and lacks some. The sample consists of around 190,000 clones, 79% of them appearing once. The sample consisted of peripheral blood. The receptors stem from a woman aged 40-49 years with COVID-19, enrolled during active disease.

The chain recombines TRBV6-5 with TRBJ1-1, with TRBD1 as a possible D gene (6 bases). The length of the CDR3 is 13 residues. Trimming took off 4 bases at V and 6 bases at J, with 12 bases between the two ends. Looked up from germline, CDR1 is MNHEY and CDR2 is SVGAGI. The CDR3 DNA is TGTGCCAGCAGTTCGCACAGGGCACCTGAAGCTTTCTTT. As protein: CASSSHRAPEAFF.

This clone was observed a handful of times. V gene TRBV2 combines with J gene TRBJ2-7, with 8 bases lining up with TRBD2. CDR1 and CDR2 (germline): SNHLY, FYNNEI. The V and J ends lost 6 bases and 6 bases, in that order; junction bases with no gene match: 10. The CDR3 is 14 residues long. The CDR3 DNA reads TGTGCCAGCAGGGTCGGCGGGGGGCGCTCCGAGCAGTACTTC. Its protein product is CASRVGGGRSEQYF.

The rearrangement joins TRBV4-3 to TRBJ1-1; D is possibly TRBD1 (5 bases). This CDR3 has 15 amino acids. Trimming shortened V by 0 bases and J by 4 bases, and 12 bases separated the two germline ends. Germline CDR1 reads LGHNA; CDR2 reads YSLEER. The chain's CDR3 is CASSQDPRQGTEAFF. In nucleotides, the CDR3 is TGCGCCAGCAGCCAAGATCCGAGGCAGGGCACTGAAGCTTTCTTT.

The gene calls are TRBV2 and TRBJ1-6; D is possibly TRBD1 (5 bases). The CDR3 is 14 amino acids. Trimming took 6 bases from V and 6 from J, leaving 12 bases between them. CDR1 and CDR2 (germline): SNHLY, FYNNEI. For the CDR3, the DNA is TGTGCCAGCAGGGGGGACTCCACTAATTCACCCCTCCACTTT. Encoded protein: CASRGDSTNSPLHF.

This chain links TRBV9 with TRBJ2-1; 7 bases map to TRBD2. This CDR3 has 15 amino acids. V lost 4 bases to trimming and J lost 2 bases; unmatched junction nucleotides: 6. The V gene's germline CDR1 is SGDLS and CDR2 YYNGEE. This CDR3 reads CASSIRGVTYNEQFF. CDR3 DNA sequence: TGTGCCAGCAGCATCCGGGGGGTAACCTACAATGAGCAGTTCTTC. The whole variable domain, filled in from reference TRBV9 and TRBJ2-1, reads DSGVTQTPKHLITATGQRVTLRCSPRSGDLSVYWYQQSLDQGLQFLIQYYNGEERAKGNILERFSAQQFPDLHSELNLSSLELGDSALYFCASSIRGVTYNEQFFGPGTRLTVL.

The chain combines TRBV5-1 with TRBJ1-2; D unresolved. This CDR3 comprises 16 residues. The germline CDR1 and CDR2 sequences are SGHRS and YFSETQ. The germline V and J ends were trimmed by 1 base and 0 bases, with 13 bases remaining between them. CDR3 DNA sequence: TGCGCCAGCAGCTTGAGCGTGCCCTCAGCTAACTATGGCTACACCTTC. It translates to CASSLSVPSANYGYTF.

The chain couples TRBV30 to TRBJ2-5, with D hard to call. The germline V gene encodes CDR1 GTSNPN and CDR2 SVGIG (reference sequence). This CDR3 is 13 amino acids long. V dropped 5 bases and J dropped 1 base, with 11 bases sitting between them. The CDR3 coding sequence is TGTGCCTGGCGCCGAACGGTCCAAGAGACCCAGTACTTC. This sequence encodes CAWRRTVQETQYF.

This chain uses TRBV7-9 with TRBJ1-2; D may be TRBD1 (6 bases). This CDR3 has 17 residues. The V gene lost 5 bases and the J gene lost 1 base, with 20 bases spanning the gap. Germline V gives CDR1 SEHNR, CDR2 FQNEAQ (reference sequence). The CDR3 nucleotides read TGTGCCAGCAGCCAGGGGCCTCGTGGGACCTATAACTATGGCTACACCTTC. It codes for CASSQGPRGTYNYGYTF.

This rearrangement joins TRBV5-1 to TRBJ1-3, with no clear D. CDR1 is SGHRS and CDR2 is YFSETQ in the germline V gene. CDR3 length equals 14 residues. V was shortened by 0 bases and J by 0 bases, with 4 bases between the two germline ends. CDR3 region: CASSLANSGNTIYF. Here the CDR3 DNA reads TGCGCCAGCAGCTTGGCCAACTCTGGAAACACCATATATTTT. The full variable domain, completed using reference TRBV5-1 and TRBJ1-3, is KAGVTQTPRYLIKTRGQQVTLSCSPISGHRSVSWYQQTPGQGLQFLFEYFSETQRNKGNFPGRFSGRQFSNSRSEMNVSTLELGDSALYLCASSLANSGNTIYFGEGSWLTVV.

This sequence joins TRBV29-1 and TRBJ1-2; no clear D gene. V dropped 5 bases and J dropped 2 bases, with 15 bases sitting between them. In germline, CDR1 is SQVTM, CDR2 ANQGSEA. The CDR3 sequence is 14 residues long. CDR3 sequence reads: CSVRTWGGNYGYTF. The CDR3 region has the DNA TGCAGCGTTAGAACCTGGGGAGGAAACTATGGCTACACCTTC.

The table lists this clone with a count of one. The CDR3 nucleotides read TGTGCCAGCAGGGGACGGAATGGGACAGGGAGGATCTCTGAGCAGTTCTTC. Translating it yields CASRGRNGTGRISEQFF. This sequence joins TRBV5-4 and TRBJ2-1; the match to TRBD1 covers 9 bases. CDR1 is SGHNT and CDR2 is YYREEE in the germline V gene (reference sequence). V shed 5 bases, J shed 9 bases, and the junction held 18 bases outside the gene matches. CDR3 length equals 17 residues.

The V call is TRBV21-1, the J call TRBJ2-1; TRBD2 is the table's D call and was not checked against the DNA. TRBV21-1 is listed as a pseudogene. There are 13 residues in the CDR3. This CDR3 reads CASSKSPCNEQFF. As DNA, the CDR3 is TGTGCCAGCAGCAAGAGCCCATGCAATGAGCAGTTCTTC.